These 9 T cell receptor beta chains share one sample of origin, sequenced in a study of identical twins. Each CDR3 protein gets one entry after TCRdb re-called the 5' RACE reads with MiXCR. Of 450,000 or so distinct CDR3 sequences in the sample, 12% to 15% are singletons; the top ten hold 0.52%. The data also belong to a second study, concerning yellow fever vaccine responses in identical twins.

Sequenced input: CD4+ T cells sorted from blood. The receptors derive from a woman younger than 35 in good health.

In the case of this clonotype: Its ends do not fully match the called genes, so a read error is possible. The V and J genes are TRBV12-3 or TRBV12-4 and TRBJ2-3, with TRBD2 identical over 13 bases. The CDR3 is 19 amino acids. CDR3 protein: CAISFPTSGGASSTDTQYF. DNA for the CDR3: TGTGCCATCAGTTTCCCAACTAGCGGGGGGGCTTCTAGCACAGATACGCAGTATTTT.

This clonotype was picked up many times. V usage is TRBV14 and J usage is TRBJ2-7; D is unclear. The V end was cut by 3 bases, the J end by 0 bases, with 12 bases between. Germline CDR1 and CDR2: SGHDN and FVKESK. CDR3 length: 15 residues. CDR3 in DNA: TGTGCCAGCAGCCAGGCAGGCAGTTTCTCCTACGAGCAGTACTTC. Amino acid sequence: CASSQAGSFSYEQYF.

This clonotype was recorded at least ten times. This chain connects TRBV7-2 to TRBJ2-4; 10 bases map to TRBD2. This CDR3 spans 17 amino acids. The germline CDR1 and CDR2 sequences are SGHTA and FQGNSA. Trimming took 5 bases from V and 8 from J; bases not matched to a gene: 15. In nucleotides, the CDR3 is TGTGCCAGCAGCCCGATAGGATTAGCGGGGGGCAGGGACATTCAGTACTTC. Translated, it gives CASSPIGLAGGRDIQYF.

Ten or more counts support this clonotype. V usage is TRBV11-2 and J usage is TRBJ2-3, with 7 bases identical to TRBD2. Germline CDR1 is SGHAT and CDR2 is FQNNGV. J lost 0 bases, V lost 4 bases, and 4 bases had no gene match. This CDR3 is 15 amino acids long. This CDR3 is CASSSRGSSTDTQYF. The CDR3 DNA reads TGTGCCAGCAGCTCGCGGGGGTCAAGCACAGATACGCAGTATTTT.

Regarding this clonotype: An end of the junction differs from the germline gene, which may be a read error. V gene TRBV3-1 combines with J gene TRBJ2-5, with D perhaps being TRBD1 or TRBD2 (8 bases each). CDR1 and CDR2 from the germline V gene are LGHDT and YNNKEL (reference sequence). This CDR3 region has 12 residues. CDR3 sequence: CASTGRDRPSDF. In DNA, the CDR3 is TGTGCCAGCACCGGGAGGGACAGGCCATCGGACTTC.

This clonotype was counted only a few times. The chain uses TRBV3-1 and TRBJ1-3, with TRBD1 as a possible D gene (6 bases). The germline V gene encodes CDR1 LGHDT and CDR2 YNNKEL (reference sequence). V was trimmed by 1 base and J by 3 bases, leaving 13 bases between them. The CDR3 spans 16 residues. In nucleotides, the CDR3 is TGTGCCAGCAGCCAAGTGCGGGGGGCGGTTGGAAACACCATATATTTT. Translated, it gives CASSQVRGAVGNTIYF.

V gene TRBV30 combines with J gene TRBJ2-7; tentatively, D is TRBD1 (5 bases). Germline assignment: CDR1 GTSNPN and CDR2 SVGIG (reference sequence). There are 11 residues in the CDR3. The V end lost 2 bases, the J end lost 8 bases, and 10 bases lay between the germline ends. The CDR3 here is CAWSPGIQQYF. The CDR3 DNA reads TGTGCCTGGAGTCCAGGGATCCAGCAGTACTTC.

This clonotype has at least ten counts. The CDR3 region is CSVAEDEQFF. DNA for the CDR3: TGCAGCGTTGCTGAGGATGAGCAGTTCTTC. The chain recombines TRBV29-1 with TRBJ2-1, with unresolved D. The CDR3 runs 10 residues. Germline-derived CDR1 and CDR2 are SQVTM and ANQGSEA. V dropped 4 bases and J dropped 8 bases, with 6 bases sitting between them.

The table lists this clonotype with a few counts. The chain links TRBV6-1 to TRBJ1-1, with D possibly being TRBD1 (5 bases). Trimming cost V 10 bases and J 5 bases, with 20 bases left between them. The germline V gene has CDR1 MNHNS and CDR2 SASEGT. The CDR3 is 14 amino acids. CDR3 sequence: CATTKGRGGTEAFF. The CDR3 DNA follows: TGTGCCACCACGAAGGGGCGGGGTGGGACTGAAGCTTTCTTT.